This T cell receptor beta chain is drawn from a study of neurological immune-mediated disorders. This clonotype was detected many times. Germline loops: CDR1 DFQATT, CDR2 SNEGSKA (reference sequence). This CDR3 spans 13 amino acids. The V gene end was trimmed by 6 bases and the J gene end by 6 bases; junction bases not matched to a gene: 5. Synthesis of cDNA was accomplished via 5'RACE employing 10-nucleotide random UMIs. TCRdb reanalysed the 5' RACE reads using MiXCR and keeps one entry per CDR3 protein. The table includes roughly 100,000 distinct CDR3 sequences, under 4.5% detected once. V usage is TRBV20-1 and J usage is TRBJ2-7, with 13 bases that match TRBD2. Sequencing input: PBMCs. The receptor comes from a woman between 50 and 59 years old with multiple sclerosis. The CDR3 spells CSAPGLAGTEQYF. The CDR3 nucleotides read TGCAGTGCCCCGGGACTAGCGGGGACCGAGCAGTACTTC.